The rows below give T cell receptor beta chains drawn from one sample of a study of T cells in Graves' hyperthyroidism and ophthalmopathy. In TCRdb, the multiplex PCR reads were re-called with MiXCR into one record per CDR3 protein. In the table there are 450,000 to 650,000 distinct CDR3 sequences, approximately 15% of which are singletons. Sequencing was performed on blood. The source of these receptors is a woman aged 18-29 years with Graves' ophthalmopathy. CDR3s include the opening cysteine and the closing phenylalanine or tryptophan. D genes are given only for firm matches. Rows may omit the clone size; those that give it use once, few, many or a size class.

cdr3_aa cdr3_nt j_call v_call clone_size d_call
CASSAPLGSGNTIYF TGTGCCAGCAGCGCCCCTTTGGGCTCTGGAAACACCATATATTTT TRBJ1-3 TRBV9 - -
CASSLDRALLSNYEQYF TGTGCCAGCAGCTTAGATCGGGCACTCCTATCTAACTACGAGCAGTACTTC TRBJ2-7 TRBV11-2 many -
CASSPAGDYGYTF TGTGCCAGCAGTCCCGCAGGAGACTATGGCTACACCTTC TRBJ1-2 TRBV12-3/TRBV12-4 many -
CSARGARRGESYEQYF TGCAGTGCTAGAGGTGCTCGCAGGGGGGAATCCTACGAGCAGTACTTC TRBJ2-7 TRBV20-1 many -
CAWSSGGWGSAQPQHF TGTGCCTGGAGTTCCGGGGGTTGGGGGAGTGCTCAGCCCCAGCATTTT TRBJ1-5 TRBV30 many -
CASSLRQGADTQYF TGTGCCAGCAGCTTAAGGCAGGGTGCAGATACGCAGTATTTT TRBJ2-3 TRBV7-6 many -
CASSIRGREQYF TGTGCCAGTAGTATCAGGGGGCGGGAGCAGTACTTC TRBJ2-7 TRBV19 - TRBD1
CASSPPTLRGYNEQFF TGTGCCAGCAGCCCCCCCACACTCCGTGGCTACAATGAGCAGTTCTTC TRBJ2-1 TRBV5-8 many -
CASSLSGNGTKNIQYF TGTGCCAGCAGCCTTAGCGGGAATGGGACCAAAAACATTCAGTACTTC TRBJ2-4 TRBV7-2 few TRBD2
CASSLGGFNQPQHF TGTGCCAGCAGTTTGGGGGGGTTTAATCAGCCCCAGCATTTT TRBJ1-5 TRBV28 many -
CASSRAGQGQETQYF TGTGCCAGCAGCCGAGCGGGCCAGGGACAAGAGACCCAGTACTTC TRBJ2-5 TRBV5-4 - -
CASSAGELFF TGTGCCAGCAGCGCCGGGGAGCTGTTTTTT TRBJ2-2 TRBV7-9 many -